This T cell receptor beta chain is from a study of tumor and adjacent non-tumor tissue in lung cancer. Study in general: Stage I to III disease affected 9 to 10 men and a handful of women aged about 31 to 85. Each sample yielded 3.5 million to 5 million productive TCRbeta reads on average.

As concerns this clonotype: Its antigen is unidentified.

The template was RNA from unsorted bulk tissue. Germline V gene sequence: CDR1 ENHRY, CDR2 SYGVKD. Trimming removed 5 bases from V and 3 bases from J, with 14 bases in between. CDR3 length: 14 residues. Findings of the study overall: Compared with tumor, normal lung showed significantly lower TCR diversity. In normal lung, the top 100 clones were significantly more dominant than in tumor.

TCRbeta libraries were built with three rounds of nested PCR, modified from ARM-PCR. TCRdb analysed the multiplex PCR reads with MiXCR anew, one entry per CDR3 protein. The sample includes fewer than 120,000 distinct CDR3 sequences, over 75% of them seen just once. The TCR comes from a man between 65 and 79 years old with non-small cell lung cancer. The chain employs TRBV10-3 and TRBJ2-7; D is undetermined. The source material was lung tumor tissue. Here the CDR3 DNA reads TGTGCCATCAGTCATAGTGGGGAAAACTACGAGCAGTACTTC. This translates into CAISHSGENYEQYF.